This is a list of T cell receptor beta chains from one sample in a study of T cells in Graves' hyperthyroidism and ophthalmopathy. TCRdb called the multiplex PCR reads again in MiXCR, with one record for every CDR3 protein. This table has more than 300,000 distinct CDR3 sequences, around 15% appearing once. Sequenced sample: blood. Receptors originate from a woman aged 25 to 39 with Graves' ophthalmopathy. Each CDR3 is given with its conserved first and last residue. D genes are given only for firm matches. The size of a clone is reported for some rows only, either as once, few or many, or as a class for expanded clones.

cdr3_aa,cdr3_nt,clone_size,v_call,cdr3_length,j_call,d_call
CASSYEENGYTF,TGTGCCAGCAGTTATGAAGAGAATGGCTACACCTTC,many,TRBV12-3/TRBV12-4,12,TRBJ1-2,.
CASSLELAGDSYEQYF,TGTGCCAGCAGCTTAGAACTAGCGGGGGACTCCTACGAGCAGTACTTC,many,TRBV11-2,16,TRBJ2-7,TRBD2
CASSNPYRETQYF,TGTGCCAGCAGTAACCCATACAGGGAGACCCAGTACTTC,.,TRBV6-1,13,TRBJ2-5,.
CASRSGAYNEQFF,TGTGCCAGCAGAAGCGGGGCCTACAATGAGCAGTTCTTC,many,TRBV7-9,13,TRBJ2-1,TRBD2
CASSGGPVGEKLFF,TGTGCCAGCAGCGGGGGCCCGGTCGGTGAAAAACTGTTTTTT,few,TRBV9,14,TRBJ1-4,.
CAISVGGPEQYF,TGTGCCATCAGTGTTGGAGGGCCCGAGCAGTACTTC,many,TRBV10-3,12,TRBJ2-7,.
CASSAEPYEQYF,TGTGCCAGCAGTGCGGAGCCCTACGAGCAGTACTTC,.,TRBV2,12,TRBJ2-7,.
CASSDTGGYKETQYF,TGTGCCAGCAGCGATACAGGGGGCTACAAAGAGACCCAGTACTTC,.,TRBV2,15,TRBJ2-5,TRBD1
CASRDVDLSGETQYF,TGTGCCAGCAGAGACGTGGACCTTAGCGGGGAGACCCAGTACTTC,.,TRBV5-8,15,TRBJ2-5,TRBD2
CASTLSSGGSNEQFF,TGTGCCAGCACTTTGTCTAGCGGGGGATCAAATGAGCAGTTCTTC,many,TRBV12-3/TRBV12-4,15,TRBJ2-1,TRBD2
CASDGGPNNEQFF,TGTGCCAGTGACGGGGGGCCTAATAATGAGCAGTTCTTC,many,TRBV28,13,TRBJ2-1,.
CASRTITGTSNYGYTF,TGTGCCAGCAGGACGATTACAGGGACTTCTAACTATGGCTACACCTTC,many,TRBV11-2,16,TRBJ1-2,.
CASSPSAQKDTQYF,TGTGCCAGCAGCCCTTCAGCGCAAAAAGATACGCAGTATTTT,many,TRBV3-1,14,TRBJ2-3,.
CASYISGGPSYNEQFF,TGTGCCAGCTACATTAGCGGGGGACCATCCTACAATGAGCAGTTCTTC,once,TRBV2,16,TRBJ2-1,TRBD2
CSARKGQTNTEAFF,TGCAGTGCTAGAAAGGGACAGACGAACACTGAAGCTTTCTTT,.,TRBV20-1,14,TRBJ1-1,TRBD1
CASSARDRPNSPLHF,TGTGCCAGCAGCGCCCGGGACAGGCCTAATTCACCCCTCCACTTT,many,TRBV13,15,TRBJ1-6,TRBD1
CAWRLRRDNEQFF,TGTGCCTGGAGGCTCCGACGTGACAATGAGCAGTTCTTC,many,TRBV30,13,TRBJ2-1,.
CASSPWTGQGEKLFF,TGTGCCAGCAGTCCTTGGACAGGCCAGGGGGAAAAACTGTTTTTT,.,TRBV6-2/TRBV6-3,15,TRBJ1-4,TRBD1
CASSLRTGADTEAFF,TGTGCCAGTAGTCTCCGGACAGGGGCCGACACTGAAGCTTTCTTT,few,TRBV19,15,TRBJ1-1,TRBD1
CASSSQGLLSEAFF,TGTGCCAGCAGCTCTCAGGGACTTTTATCTGAAGCTTTCTTT,few,TRBV7-3,14,TRBJ1-1,.
CASSPMGGSYEQYF,TGTGCCAGCTCACCAATGGGGGGCTCCTACGAGCAGTACTTC,many,TRBV18,14,TRBJ2-7,.
CASSLVVGSNQPQHF,TGTGCCAGCAGCTTAGTGGTTGGGAGCAATCAGCCCCAGCATTTT,many,TRBV7-8,15,TRBJ1-5,.
CASTKLRGITGELFF,TGCGCCAGCACGAAACTTAGGGGTATAACCGGGGAGCTGTTTTTT,.,TRBV5-1,15,TRBJ2-2,.
CASCLGVNTEAFF,TGTGCCAGCTGCCTTGGGGTGAACACTGAAGCTTTCTTT,many,TRBV27,13,TRBJ1-1,.
CASSSPVREGTYEQYF,TGTGCCAGCAGTTCACCCGTCAGGGAGGGAACCTACGAGCAGTACTTC,many,TRBV27,16,TRBJ2-7,TRBD2
CATSGPSSSYNEQFF,TGTGCCACCAGTGGTCCGTCGAGCTCCTACAATGAGCAGTTCTTC,many,TRBV24-1,15,TRBJ2-1,.
CSARETQGARGEQFF,TGCAGTGCTAGGGAAACTCAGGGGGCGCGAGGTGAGCAGTTCTTC,many,TRBV20-1,15,TRBJ2-1,TRBD1
CASSLSLRGDTQYF,TGCGCCAGCAGCCTCTCCCTTCGGGGAGATACGCAGTATTTT,.,TRBV4-1,14,TRBJ2-3,.
CSVEAGTSSTDTQYF,TGCAGCGTTGAAGCCGGGACGTCTAGCACAGATACGCAGTATTTT,many,TRBV29-1,15,TRBJ2-3,.
CASSLINTGSSNYGYTF,TGTGCCAGCAGCTTGATCAATACAGGTTCTTCTAACTATGGCTACACCTTC,many,TRBV2,17,TRBJ1-2,.
CASNARDRGHEQFF,TGTGCCAGCAACGCCCGGGACAGGGGGCATGAGCAGTTCTTC,many,TRBV6-1,14,TRBJ2-1,TRBD1
CATTGYRDDEQFF,TGTGCCACCACCGGGTACAGGGACGATGAGCAGTTCTTC,many,TRBV7-9,13,TRBJ2-1,.
CASSQEISVSHSRPQHF,TGTGCCAGCAGCCAAGAGATCTCGGTCAGCCACAGCAGGCCCCAGCATTTT,.,TRBV4-2,17,TRBJ1-5,.
CSARRIYQNLNLSYEQYF,TGCAGTGCTAGGCGCATTTATCAAAACCTCAACCTTTCCTACGAGCAGTACTTC,many,TRBV20-1,18,TRBJ2-7,.
CASRSSGYEQYF,TGTGCCAGCCGCTCTAGCGGATACGAGCAGTACTTC,.,TRBV6-1,12,TRBJ2-7,TRBD2
CASMFRPGANVLTF,TGTGCCAGCATGTTTCGTCCCGGGGCCAACGTCCTGACTTTC,few,TRBV27,14,TRBJ2-6,.
CASSPGLNSNQPQHF,TGTGCCAGCAGCCCCGGACTTAATAGCAATCAGCCCCAGCATTTT,.,TRBV9,15,TRBJ1-5,.
CASSYPGQGTYNEQFF,TGTGCCAGCAGTTATCCGGGACAGGGAACCTACAATGAGCAGTTCTTC,.,TRBV28,16,TRBJ2-1,TRBD1
CASSPRGSGLSEYDEQFF,TGTGCCAGCTCACCAAGGGGTAGCGGACTCTCCGAATACGACGAGCAGTTCTTC,.,TRBV18,18,TRBJ2-1,.
CASSDPRSGGTDTQYF,TGTGCCAGCAGTGATCCCCGTAGCGGGGGGACAGATACGCAGTATTTT,.,TRBV2,16,TRBJ2-3,TRBD2
CASSSIYYNLRDTSYNEQFF,TGTGCCAGCAGTTCCATCTATTACAACCTCCGGGACACCTCCTACAATGAGCAGTTCTTC,many,TRBV28,20,TRBJ2-1,.
CASSGQGFTEAFF,TGTGCCAGCAGCGGACAGGGGTTCACTGAAGCTTTCTTT,many,TRBV5-6,13,TRBJ1-1,TRBD1
CAISATGGATYEQYF,TGTGCCATCAGTGCCACGGGAGGAGCTACCTACGAGCAGTACTTC,many,TRBV10-3,15,TRBJ2-7,TRBD2
CASSIRQGPIKQPQHF,TGTGCCAGTAGTATTCGGCAGGGACCCATTAAACAGCCCCAGCATTTT,.,TRBV19,16,TRBJ1-5,.
CASGPRLHPGSTDTQYF,TGTGCCAGCGGCCCCCGACTACACCCGGGGAGCACAGATACGCAGTATTTT,many,TRBV28,17,TRBJ2-3,.